This T cell receptor beta chain was profiled in a study of CD8 T cells in ankylosing spondylitis. TCRdb re-derived calls from the 5' RACE reads in MiXCR, one entry per CDR3 protein. The sample has roughly 150,000 distinct CDR3 sequences; about 32% are singletons. This CDR3 comprises 16 residues. The V and J ends lost 0 bases and 2 bases respectively, with 13 bases between them. Germline V gives CDR1 MGHRA, CDR2 YSYEKL. Sequencing used synovial fluid, either unsorted or a sorted T cell fraction (not recorded which). The chain has TRBV4-1 and TRBJ1-1; D gene unclear. The TCR originated in a male donor with ankylosing spondylitis. In DNA, the CDR3 is TGCGCCAGCAGCCAAGAATCTCACCCCTACAACACTGAAGCTTTCTTT. Translation: CASSQESHPYNTEAFF.